The clone carrying this TCR beta chain was recorded at least ten times. This CDR3 region has 15 residues. Germline V gene lookup returns CDR1 LGHDT and CDR2 YNNKEL (reference sequence). V lost 4 bases and J lost 1, with 13 bases in between. Every one of the donors was a healthy Caucasian. The entry originates in a study of identical twins. A single record per CDR3 protein comes from TCRdb applying MiXCR to the 5' RACE reads. Of fewer than 250,000 distinct CDR3 sequences detected, around 7.6% appear once; the ten largest clones hold about 5.6%. This sample also appeared in a second study, on yellow fever vaccine responses in identical twins.

This chain connects TRBV3-1 to TRBJ2-5; D possibly corresponds to TRBD1 (5 bases). The receptor's source is a woman younger than 30 in good health. Sequenced sample: CD8+ T cells sorted from blood. CDR3 sequence: CASSPAGPFQETQYF. CDR3 sequence (DNA): TGTGCCAGCAGCCCCGCAGGGCCATTCCAAGAGACCCAGTACTTC.